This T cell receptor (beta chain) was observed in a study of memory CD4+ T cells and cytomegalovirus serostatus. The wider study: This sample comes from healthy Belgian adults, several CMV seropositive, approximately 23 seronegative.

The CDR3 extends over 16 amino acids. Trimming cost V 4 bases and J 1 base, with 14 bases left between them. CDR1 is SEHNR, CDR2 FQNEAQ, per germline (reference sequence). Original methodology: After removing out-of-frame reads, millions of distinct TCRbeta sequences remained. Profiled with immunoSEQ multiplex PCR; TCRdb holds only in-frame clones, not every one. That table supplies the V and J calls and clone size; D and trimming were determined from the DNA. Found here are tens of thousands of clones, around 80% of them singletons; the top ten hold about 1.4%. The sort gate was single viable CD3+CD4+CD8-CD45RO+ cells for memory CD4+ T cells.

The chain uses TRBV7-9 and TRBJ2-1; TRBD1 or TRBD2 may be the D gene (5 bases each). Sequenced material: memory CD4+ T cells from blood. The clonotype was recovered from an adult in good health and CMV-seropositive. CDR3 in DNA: TGTGCCAGCAGCTACTCCGGGACCCTATCCTACAATGAGCAGTTCTTC. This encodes CASSYSGTLSYNEQFF.